The 20 T cell receptor beta chains below all came from one sample that was sequenced in a study of shared clonotypes between healthy human individuals. Sequenced by immunoSEQ multiplex PCR; TCRdb stores in-frame clones only, minus some. Of roughly 2 million clones listed, nearly 97% are singletons. The sample was naive CD4+ T cells sorted from blood. Subset defined: CD45RA+ positively selected. The receptors shown here come from a man aged 18 to 30 in good health.

The rearrangement joins TRBV2 to TRBJ1-4; no reliable D call. The CDR3 runs 14 residues. Between the trimmed V and J ends, which lost 6 bases and 13 bases, there was a span of 21 bases. The V gene's germline CDR1 is SNHLY and CDR2 FYNNEI. The CDR3: CASSAALDGIRLFF. DNA of the CDR3: TGTGCCAGCAGCGCAGCCCTAGATGGGATAAGACTGTTTTTT.

V and J are TRBV5-1 and TRBJ1-5, with a possible D match to TRBD1 (5 bases). V lost 3 bases, J lost 4 bases, and 14 bases lay in between. The CDR3 consists of 15 residues. Germline V gene data show CDR1 as SGHRS and CDR2 as YFSETQ. CDR3 sequence (DNA): TGCGCCAGCAGCTCCGACGGGGGGGTGAATCAGCCCCAGCATTTT. It codes for CASSSDGGVNQPQHF.

This sequence joins TRBV5-4 and TRBJ2-7, with 8 bases matching TRBD2. This CDR3 has 16 amino acids. Germline lookup yields CDR1 SGHNT and CDR2 YYREEE (reference sequence). V shed 2 bases and J 5 bases; nucleotides not matched to a gene: 12. CDR3: CASSFSRSSGFDEQYF. The CDR3 region has the DNA TGTGCCAGCAGCTTTTCTCGGTCTAGCGGGTTCGACGAGCAGTACTTC.

Of note for this clone: This specimen includes other DNA sequences encoding the same CDR3. The chain combines TRBV6-5 with TRBJ1-2; D gene unclear. Germline assignment: CDR1 MNHEY and CDR2 SVGAGI. This CDR3 is built from 14 residues. The germline V and J ends were trimmed by 0 bases and 0 bases, with 5 bases remaining between them. The CDR3 nucleotides are TGTGCCAGCAGTTACTCCCGCACTAACTATGGCTACACCTTC. Translating it yields CASSYSRTNYGYTF.

The rearrangement uses TRBV7-2 and TRBJ2-7, with 9 bases aligning to TRBD1. The germline V gene encodes CDR1 SGHTA and CDR2 FQGNSA. V was pared by 5 bases and J by 4 bases, with 12 bases of the junction left unmatched. The CDR3 length is 16 residues. The CDR3 DNA follows: TGTGCCAGCAGCGCCCCGACAGGGGGAGGGGGTTACGAGCAGTACTTC. It yields the protein CASSAPTGGGGYEQYF.

In DNA, the CDR3 is TGTGCCAGTAGCTACCGAACTAGCGTCACCGGGGAGCTGTTTTTT. This gives the protein CASSYRTSVTGELFF. The chain recombines TRBV19 with TRBJ2-2; TRBD2 matches at 7 bases. The V segment lost 6 bases and the J segment 4 bases; nucleotides outside the gene matches: 8. There are 15 residues in the CDR3. CDR1 and CDR2 from the germline V gene are LNHDA and SQIVND (reference sequence).

The chain recombines TRBV18 with TRBJ1-2; D not resolved. The CDR3 is 14 amino acids. V lost 3 bases and J 6 bases, leaving 14 bases between the germline ends. Germline CDR1 KGHSH, CDR2 LQKENI. This chain's CDR3 is CASSPSGRFDGYTF. CDR3 nucleotides: TGTGCCAGCTCACCTTCCGGGCGCTTTGATGGCTACACCTTC.

The chain carries TRBV18 and TRBJ2-2; D perhaps matches TRBD1 (5 bases). V shed 6 bases and J shed 2 bases, with 16 bases lying between them. This CDR3 comprises 16 residues. CDR1 KGHSH and CDR2 LQKENI come from the germline V gene. The CDR3 is CASSLSAGANTGELFF. For the CDR3, the DNA is TGTGCCAGCTCTCTGTCGGCTGGGGCCAACACCGGGGAGCTGTTTTTT.

On this clone itself: Different DNA sequences within this sample yield the same CDR3. The chain recombines TRBV6-5 with TRBJ1-1; unclear D gene. Deletions cut 5 bases from V and 1 base from J, with 8 bases between. The CDR3 is 13 amino acids. In germline, CDR1 is MNHEY, CDR2 SVGAGI. Here the CDR3 DNA reads TGTGCCAGCAGTCCTCGAGGGAACACTGAAGCTTTCTTT. The encoded protein is CASSPRGNTEAFF.

V gene TRBV10-2 combines with J gene TRBJ2-7; D uncertain. Germline CDR1 WSHSY, CDR2 SAAADI. V was trimmed by 5 bases and J by 6 bases, leaving 11 bases between them. The CDR3 covers 12 residues. CDR3 in DNA: TGCGCCAGCAGTTCGGTAGGATCCGAGCAGTACTTC. Amino acid sequence: CASSSVGSEQYF.

The CDR3 DNA reads as TGTGCCATCAGTGAGGGGGGACAGATCTCTGGAAACACCATATATTTT. Amino acid sequence: CAISEGGQISGNTIYF. The chain employs TRBV10-3 and TRBJ1-3; 7 bases agree with TRBD1. The V and J ends lost 2 bases and 0 bases, in that order; junction bases with no gene match: 4. This CDR3 contains 16 residues. Germline CDR1 ENHRY, CDR2 SYGVKD.

The chain couples TRBV9 to TRBJ1-1; tentative D call: TRBD1 (6 bases). This CDR3 is 14 amino acids long. The germline CDR1 and CDR2 sequences are SGDLS and YYNGEE. Trimming took off 2 bases at V and 4 bases at J, with 12 bases between the two ends. DNA of the CDR3: TGTGCCAGCAGCGTGGCAGGGGCGGGCACTGAAGCTTTCTTT. Amino acids: CASSVAGAGTEAFF.

The rearrangement links TRBV27 to TRBJ2-5; D unclear. Trimming removed 4 bases from V and 2 bases from J, with 11 bases in between. CDR3 length equals 14 residues. Germline CDR1 reads MNHEY; CDR2 reads SMNVEV (reference sequence). CDR3 bases: TGTGCCAGCAGTTCATCGACTGGTCAAGAGACCCAGTACTTC. It translates to CASSSSTGQETQYF.

This clone was observed a single time. This rearrangement joins TRBV7-9 to TRBJ1-6; D is undetermined. Looked up from germline, CDR1 is SEHNR and CDR2 is FQNEAQ (reference sequence). The CDR3 has 10 amino acids. The V and J ends lost 10 bases and 8 bases respectively, with 6 bases between them. Written as DNA, the CDR3 is TGTGCCACCGGAGATTCACCCCTCCACTTT. Protein: CATGDSPLHF.

The chain recombines TRBV28 with TRBJ2-7; D gene unclear. Germline-derived CDR1 and CDR2 are MDHEN and SYDVKM. V lost 8 bases and J 5 bases, leaving 16 bases between the germline ends. CDR3 length equals 13 residues. The CDR3 spells CASRTSGRHEQYF. The DNA for the CDR3 is TGTGCCAGCCGAACCTCGGGTCGGCACGAGCAGTACTTC.

The chain is built from TRBV30 and TRBJ1-4; D gene uncertain. The CDR3 is 14 residues long. Deletions cut 5 bases from V and 5 bases from J, with 15 bases between. The germline V gene has CDR1 GTSNPN and CDR2 SVGIG (reference sequence). DNA of the CDR3: TGTGCCTGGGGTCAGAGTCCAGTCAATGAAAAACTGTTTTTT. This sequence encodes CAWGQSPVNEKLFF.

The genes are TRBV18 and TRBJ2-5; tentatively, D is TRBD1 (5 bases). Trimming stripped 1 base from V and 5 bases from J, with 11 bases between. Per germline, CDR1 KGHSH and CDR2 LQKENI. The CDR3 has 14 amino acids. CDR3 in amino acids: CASSPLRAQETQYF. DNA for the CDR3: TGTGCCAGCTCACCACTCAGGGCGCAGGAGACCCAGTACTTC.

This rearrangement joins TRBV4-1 to TRBJ1-4, with unresolved D. Germline CDR1 and CDR2: MGHRA and YSYEKL. V shed 2 bases and J shed 4 bases, with 8 bases lying between them. The CDR3 has 14 residues. The chain's CDR3 is CASSQSGVNEKLFF. CDR3 nucleotide sequence: TGCGCCAGCAGCCAATCGGGTGTTAATGAAAAACTGTTTTTT.

The chain is built from TRBV9 and TRBJ1-2; D perhaps matches TRBD1 (6 bases). Germline V lookup: CDR1 SGDLS, CDR2 YYNGEE. V lost 3 bases, J lost 2 bases, and 8 bases lay in between. The CDR3 runs to 13 residues. The CDR3 DNA sequence: TGTGCCAGCAGCGCGGGGGCCAACTATGGCTACACCTTC. It translates to CASSAGANYGYTF.

The chain has TRBV18 and TRBJ2-3; D uncertain. V was cut by 7 bases and J by 1 base, with 12 bases left in between. This CDR3 region has 14 residues. Germline CDR1 and CDR2: KGHSH and LQKENI. CDR3 amino acids: CASLATGRTDTQYF. DNA for the CDR3: TGTGCCAGCTTAGCTACTGGGCGCACAGATACGCAGTATTTT.